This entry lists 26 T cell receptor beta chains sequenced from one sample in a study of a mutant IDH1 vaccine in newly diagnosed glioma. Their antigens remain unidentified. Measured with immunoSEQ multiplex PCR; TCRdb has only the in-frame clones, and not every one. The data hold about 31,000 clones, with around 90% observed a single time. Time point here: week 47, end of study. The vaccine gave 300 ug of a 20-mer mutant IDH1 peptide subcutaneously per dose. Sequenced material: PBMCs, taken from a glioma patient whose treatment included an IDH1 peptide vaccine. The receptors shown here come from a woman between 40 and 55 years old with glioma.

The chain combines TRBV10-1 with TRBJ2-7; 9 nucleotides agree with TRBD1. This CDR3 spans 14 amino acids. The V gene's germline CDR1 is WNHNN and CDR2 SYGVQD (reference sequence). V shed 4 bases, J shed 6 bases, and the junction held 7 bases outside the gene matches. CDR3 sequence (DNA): TGCGCCAGCAGTGCCGGGACAGGGCTACGCGAGCAGTACTTC. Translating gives CASSAGTGLREQYF.

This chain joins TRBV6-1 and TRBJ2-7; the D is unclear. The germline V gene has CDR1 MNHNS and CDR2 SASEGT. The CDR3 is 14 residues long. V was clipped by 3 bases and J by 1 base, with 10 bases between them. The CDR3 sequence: CASSDQLKSYEQYF. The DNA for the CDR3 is TGTGCCAGCAGTGACCAATTGAAATCCTACGAGCAGTACTTC.

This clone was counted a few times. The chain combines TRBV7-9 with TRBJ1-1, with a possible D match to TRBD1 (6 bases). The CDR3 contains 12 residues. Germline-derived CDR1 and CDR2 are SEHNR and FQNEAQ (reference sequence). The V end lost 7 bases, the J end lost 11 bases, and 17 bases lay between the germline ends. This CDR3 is CASTYPGGEAFF. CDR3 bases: TGTGCCAGCACCTACCCCGGGGGCGAGGCTTTCTTT.

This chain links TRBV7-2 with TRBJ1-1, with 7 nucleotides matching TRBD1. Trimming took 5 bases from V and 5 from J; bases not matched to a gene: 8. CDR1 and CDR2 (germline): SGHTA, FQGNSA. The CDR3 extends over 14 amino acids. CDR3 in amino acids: CASSVRTGGTEAFF. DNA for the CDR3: TGTGCCAGCAGCGTTAGGACAGGAGGGACTGAAGCTTTCTTT.

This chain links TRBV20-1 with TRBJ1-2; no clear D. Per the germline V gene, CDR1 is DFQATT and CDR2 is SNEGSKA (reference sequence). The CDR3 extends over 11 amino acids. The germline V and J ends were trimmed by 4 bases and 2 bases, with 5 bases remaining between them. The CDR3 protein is CSAKENYGYTF. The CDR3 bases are TGCAGTGCTAAGGAGAACTATGGCTACACCTTC.

The CDR3 nucleotides read TGTGCCAGCAGTTTTAGCGGGAGGGCCTTCCCGACCTACGAGCAGTACTTC. Its translation: CASSFSGRAFPTYEQYF. The V call is TRBV28, the J call TRBJ2-7, with TRBD2 identical over 11 bases. Germline values: CDR1 MDHEN, CDR2 SYDVKM. The CDR3 runs 17 residues. V lost 3 bases to trimming and J lost 2 bases; unmatched junction nucleotides: 9.

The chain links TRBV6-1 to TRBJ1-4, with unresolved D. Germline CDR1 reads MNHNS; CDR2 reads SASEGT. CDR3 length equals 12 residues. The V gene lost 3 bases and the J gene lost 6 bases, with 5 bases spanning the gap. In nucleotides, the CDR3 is TGTGCCAGCAGTGACTTGGATGAAAAACTGTTTTTT. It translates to CASSDLDEKLFF.

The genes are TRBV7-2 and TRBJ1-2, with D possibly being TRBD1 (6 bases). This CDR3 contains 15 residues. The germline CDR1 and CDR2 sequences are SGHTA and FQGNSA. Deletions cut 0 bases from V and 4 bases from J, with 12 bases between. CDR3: CASSLAQGKGYGYTF. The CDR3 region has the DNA TGTGCCAGCAGCTTAGCACAGGGCAAAGGCTATGGCTACACCTTC.

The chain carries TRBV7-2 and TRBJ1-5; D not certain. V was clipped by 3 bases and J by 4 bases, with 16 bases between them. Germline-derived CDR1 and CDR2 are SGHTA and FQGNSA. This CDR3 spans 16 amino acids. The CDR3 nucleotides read TGTGCCAGCAGCTTTTCCAGCTCCCACTTAAATCAGCCCCAGCATTTT. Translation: CASSFSSSHLNQPQHF.

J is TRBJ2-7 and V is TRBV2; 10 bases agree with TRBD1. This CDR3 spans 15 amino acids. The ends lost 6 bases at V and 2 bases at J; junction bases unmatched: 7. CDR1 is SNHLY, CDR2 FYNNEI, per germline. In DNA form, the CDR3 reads TGTGCCAGCAGGGGGGACAGGGGCAATCCCTACGAGCAGTACTTC. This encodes CASRGDRGNPYEQYF.

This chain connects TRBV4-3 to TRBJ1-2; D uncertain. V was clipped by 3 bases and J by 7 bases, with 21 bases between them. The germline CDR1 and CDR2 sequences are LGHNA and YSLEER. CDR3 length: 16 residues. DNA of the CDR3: TGCGCCAGCAGCCAGGACCTAGTTTCGGGGTTGCGTGGCTACACCTTC. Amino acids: CASSQDLVSGLRGYTF.

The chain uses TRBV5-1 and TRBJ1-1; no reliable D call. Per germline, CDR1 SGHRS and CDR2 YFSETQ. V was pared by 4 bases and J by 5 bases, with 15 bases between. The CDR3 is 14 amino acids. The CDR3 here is CASSQDEGRTEAFF. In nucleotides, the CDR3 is TGCGCCAGCAGCCAGGACGAAGGTCGGACTGAAGCTTTCTTT.

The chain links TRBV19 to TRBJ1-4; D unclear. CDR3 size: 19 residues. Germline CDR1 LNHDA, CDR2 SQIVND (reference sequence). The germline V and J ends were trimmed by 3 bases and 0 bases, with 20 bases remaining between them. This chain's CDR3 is CASSISVWETTATNEKLFF. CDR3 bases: TGTGCCAGTAGTATTAGCGTATGGGAAACGACTGCAACTAATGAAAAACTGTTTTTT.

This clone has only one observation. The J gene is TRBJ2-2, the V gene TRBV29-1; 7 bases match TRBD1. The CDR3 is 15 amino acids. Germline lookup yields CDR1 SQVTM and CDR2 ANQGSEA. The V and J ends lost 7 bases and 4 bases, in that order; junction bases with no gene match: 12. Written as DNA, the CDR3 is TGCAGCGCCGATGCTGGGGCAGGGGGCACCGGGGAGCTGTTTTTT. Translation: CSADAGAGGTGELFF.

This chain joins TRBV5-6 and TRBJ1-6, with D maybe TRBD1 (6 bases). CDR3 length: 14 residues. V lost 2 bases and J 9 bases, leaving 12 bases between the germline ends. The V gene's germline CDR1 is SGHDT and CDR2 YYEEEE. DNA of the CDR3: TGTGCCAGCAGCTTACAGGGTAGTTTTTCACCCCTCCACTTT. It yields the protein CASSLQGSFSPLHF.

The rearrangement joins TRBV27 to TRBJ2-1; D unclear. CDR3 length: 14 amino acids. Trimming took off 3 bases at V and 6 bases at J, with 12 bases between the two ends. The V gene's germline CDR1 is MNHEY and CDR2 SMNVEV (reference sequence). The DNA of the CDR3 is TGTGCCAGCAGTTTCTCGGGTGGTATCAATGAGCAGTTCTTC. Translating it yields CASSFSGGINEQFF.

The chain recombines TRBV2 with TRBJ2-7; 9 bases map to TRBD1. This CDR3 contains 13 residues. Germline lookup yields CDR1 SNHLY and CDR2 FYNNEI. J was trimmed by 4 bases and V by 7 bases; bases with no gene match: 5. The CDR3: CASKGQGIYEQYF. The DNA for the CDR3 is TGTGCCAGCAAGGGACAGGGAATTTACGAGCAGTACTTC.

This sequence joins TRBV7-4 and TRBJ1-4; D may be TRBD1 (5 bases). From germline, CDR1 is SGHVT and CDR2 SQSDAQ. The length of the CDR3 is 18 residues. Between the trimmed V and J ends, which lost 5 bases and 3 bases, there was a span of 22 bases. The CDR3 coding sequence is TGTGCCAGCAGCCCGGGCGGGCCAGACAGAGGTTCTAATGAAAAACTGTTTTTT. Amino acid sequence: CASSPGGPDRGSNEKLFF.

CDR3 DNA: TGTGCCAGCTCCCTTAGCCCCTTCCCCGGCACTGAAGCTTTCTTT. Its translation is CASSLSPFPGTEAFF. This chain uses TRBV18 with TRBJ1-1; D call uncertain. The V gene lost 6 bases and the J gene lost 4 bases, with 18 bases spanning the gap. There are 15 residues in the CDR3. CDR1 and CDR2 (germline): KGHSH, LQKENI. Variable domain in full (rest from reference TRBV18 and TRBJ1-1): NAGVMQNPRHLVRRRGQEARLRCSPMKGHSHVYWYRQLPEEGLKFMVYLQKENIIDESGMPKERFSAEFPKEGPSILRIQQVVRGDSAAYFCASSLSPFPGTEAFFGQGTRLTVV.

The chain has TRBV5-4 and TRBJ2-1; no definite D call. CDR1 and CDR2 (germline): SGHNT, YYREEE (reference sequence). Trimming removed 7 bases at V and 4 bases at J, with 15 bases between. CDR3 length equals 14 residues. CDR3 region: CASHDPFSYNEQFF. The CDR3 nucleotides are TGTGCCAGCCACGACCCCTTCTCATACAATGAGCAGTTCTTC.

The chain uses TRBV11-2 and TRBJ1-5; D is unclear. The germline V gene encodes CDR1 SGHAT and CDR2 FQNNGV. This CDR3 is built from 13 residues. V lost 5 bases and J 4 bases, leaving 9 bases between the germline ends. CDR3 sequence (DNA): TGTGCCAGCAGCCCGGGTGAAAATCAGCCCCAGCATTTT. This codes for CASSPGENQPQHF.

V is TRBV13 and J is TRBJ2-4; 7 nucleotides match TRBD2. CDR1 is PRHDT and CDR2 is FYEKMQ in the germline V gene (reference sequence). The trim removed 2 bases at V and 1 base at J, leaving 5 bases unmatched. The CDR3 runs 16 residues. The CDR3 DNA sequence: TGTGCCAGCAGCTTAAAGCGGGAAGCGGCCAAAAACATTCAGTACTTC. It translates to CASSLKREAAKNIQYF.

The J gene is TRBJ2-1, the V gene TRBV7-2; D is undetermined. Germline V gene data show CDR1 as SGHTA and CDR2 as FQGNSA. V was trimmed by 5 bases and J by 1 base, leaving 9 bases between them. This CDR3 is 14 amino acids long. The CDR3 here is CASSRPGSYNEQFF. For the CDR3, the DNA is TGTGCCAGCAGCCGGCCCGGATCCTACAATGAGCAGTTCTTC.

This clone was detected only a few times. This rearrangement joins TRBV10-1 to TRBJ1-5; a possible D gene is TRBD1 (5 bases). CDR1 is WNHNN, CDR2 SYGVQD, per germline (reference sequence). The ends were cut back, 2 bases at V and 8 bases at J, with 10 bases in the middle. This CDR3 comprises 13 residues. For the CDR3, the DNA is TGCGCCAGCAGTGAGAGGGGCGAAAAGCCCCAGCATTTT. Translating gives CASSERGEKPQHF.

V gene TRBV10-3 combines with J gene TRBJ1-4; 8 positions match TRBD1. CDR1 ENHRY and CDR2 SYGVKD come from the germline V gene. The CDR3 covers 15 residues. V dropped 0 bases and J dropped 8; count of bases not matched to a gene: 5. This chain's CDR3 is CAISESTGAGEKLFF. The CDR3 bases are TGTGCCATCAGTGAGTCGACAGGGGCAGGGGAAAAACTGTTTTTT.

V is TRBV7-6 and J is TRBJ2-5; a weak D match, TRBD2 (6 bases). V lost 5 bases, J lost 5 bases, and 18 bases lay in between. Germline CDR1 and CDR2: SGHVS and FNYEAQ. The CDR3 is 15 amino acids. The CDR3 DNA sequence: TGTGCCAGCAGCCCGACCTTAGCGGAAGGGGAGACCCAGTACTTC. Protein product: CASSPTLAEGETQYF.